This TCR beta chain came from a study of type 1 regulatory T cells (dated by TCRdb to about 2021). A note on the overall study: The study characterized an in vitro protocol that generated a Tr1-enriched, alloantigen-specific CD4 T cell product named T-allo10. T-allo10 was being evaluated clinically in patients with hematological malignancies who were receiving allogeneic hematopoietic stem cell transplantation.

Worth noting for this clonotype: Its antigen target is currently unknown. The sample holds no much larger clone one base away, and base qualities are not on file.

TCRdb records Illumina MiSeq as the sequencer. The public sequencing data were trimmed at Q25 with fastp and processed into clonotypes with MiXCR by TCRdb, which kept only in-frame beta chains. For every CDR3 protein sequence, its rows merge into one entry that carries the most common genes and DNA. This sample comprises about 62,000 distinct CDR3 sequences, approximately 60% of them detected only once. Of the sample, around 1.9% is held by the ten largest clones. From the cysteine up to the phenylalanine, the CDR3 has a length of 15 residues. The read is trimmed to its CDR3 DNA, 45 bases read in frame from base 1. Trimming takes 5 bases off V and 0 bases off J; junction bases not matched to a gene: 6. What the authors observed across the whole study: Tr1 cells showed a more restricted TCR repertoire than non-Tr1 cells, which the study interpreted as alloantigen-induced clonal expansion.

Sequenced: cultured non-Tr1 T cells, either the whole culture or a sorted T cell fraction (not recorded which). This sample's cell subset or site label indicates: non-Tr1 population from the T-allo10 product. This sequence was found in a human donor in good health. The chain joins TRBV12-3 or TRBV12-4 to TRBJ1-1; a stretch of 7 junction bases matches TRBD1. The DNA sequence is given as TGTGCCAGCAGTGGACGGGACAGCGTGAACACTGAAGCTTTCTTT. Its protein product is CASSGRDSVNTEAFF.